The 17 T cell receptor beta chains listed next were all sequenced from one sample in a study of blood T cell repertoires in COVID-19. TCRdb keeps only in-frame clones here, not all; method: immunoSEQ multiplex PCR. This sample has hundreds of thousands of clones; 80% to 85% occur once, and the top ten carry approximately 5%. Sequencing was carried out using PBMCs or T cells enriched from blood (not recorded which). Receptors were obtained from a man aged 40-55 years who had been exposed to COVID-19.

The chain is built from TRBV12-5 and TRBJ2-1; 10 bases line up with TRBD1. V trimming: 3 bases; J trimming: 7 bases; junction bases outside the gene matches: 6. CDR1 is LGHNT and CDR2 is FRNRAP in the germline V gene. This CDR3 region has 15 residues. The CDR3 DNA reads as TGTGCTAGTGGTTTTTGGGACAGGGGTAGTAATGAGCAGTTCTTC. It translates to CASGFWDRGSNEQFF.

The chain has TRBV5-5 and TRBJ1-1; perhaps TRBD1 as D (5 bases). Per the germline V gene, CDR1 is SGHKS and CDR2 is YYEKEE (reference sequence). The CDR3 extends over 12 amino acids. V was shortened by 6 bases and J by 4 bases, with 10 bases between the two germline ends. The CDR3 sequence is CASTRGSTEAFF. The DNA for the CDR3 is TGTGCCAGCACCCGGGGGAGCACTGAAGCTTTCTTT.

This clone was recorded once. This CDR3 is CASVRGGVSNQPQHF. CDR3 in DNA: TGTGCTAGTGTTCGTGGAGGGGTTAGCAATCAGCCCCAGCATTTT. The chain carries TRBV12-5 and TRBJ1-5; D perhaps matches TRBD1 (5 bases). The CDR3 is made up of 15 amino acids. Per germline, CDR1 LGHNT and CDR2 FRNRAP. Trimming took 7 bases from V and 0 from J, leaving 13 bases between them.

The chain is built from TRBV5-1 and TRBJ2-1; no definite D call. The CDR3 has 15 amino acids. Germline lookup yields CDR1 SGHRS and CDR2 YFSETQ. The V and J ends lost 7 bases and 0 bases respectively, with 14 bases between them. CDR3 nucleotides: TGCGCCAGCGTGTTTACGAAGAGCTCCTACAATGAGCAGTTCTTC. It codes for CASVFTKSSYNEQFF.

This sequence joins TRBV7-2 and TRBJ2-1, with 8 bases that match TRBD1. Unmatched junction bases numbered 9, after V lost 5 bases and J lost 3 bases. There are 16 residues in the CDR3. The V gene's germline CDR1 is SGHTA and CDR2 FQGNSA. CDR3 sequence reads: CASSTLGQGVYNEQFF. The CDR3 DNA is TGTGCCAGCAGCACACTAGGACAGGGCGTCTACAATGAGCAGTTCTTC.

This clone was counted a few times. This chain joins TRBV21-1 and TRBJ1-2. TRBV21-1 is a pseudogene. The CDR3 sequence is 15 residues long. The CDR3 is CASSKDLRRLYGYTF. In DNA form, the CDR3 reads TGTGCCAGCAGCAAAGATTTGAGGAGACTCTATGGCTACACCTTC.

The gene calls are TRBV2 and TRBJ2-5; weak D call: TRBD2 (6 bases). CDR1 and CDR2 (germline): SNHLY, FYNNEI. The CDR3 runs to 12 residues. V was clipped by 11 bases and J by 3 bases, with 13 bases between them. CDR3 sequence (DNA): TGTGCCGGCGGACTATCGGAAGAGACCCAGTACTTC. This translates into CAGGLSEETQYF.

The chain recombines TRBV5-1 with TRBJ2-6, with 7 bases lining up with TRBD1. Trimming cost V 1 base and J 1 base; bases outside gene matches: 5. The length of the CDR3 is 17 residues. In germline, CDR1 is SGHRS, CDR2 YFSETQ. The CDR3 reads CASSLRGPRSGANVLTF. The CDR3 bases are TGCGCCAGCAGCTTGAGGGGGCCGAGGTCTGGGGCCAACGTCCTGACTTTC.

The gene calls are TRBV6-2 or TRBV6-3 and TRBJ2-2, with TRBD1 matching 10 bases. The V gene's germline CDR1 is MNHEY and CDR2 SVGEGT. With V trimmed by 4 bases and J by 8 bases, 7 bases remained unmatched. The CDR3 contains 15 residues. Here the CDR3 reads CASSSGTGDLGELFF. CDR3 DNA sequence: TGTGCCAGCAGTTCCGGGACAGGGGATTTAGGGGAGCTGTTTTTT.

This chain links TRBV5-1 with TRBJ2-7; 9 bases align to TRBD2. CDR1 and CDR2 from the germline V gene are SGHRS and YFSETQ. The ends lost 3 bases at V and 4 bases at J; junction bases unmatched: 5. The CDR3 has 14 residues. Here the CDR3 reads CASSSSGILYEQYF. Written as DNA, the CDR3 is TGCGCCAGCAGCTCTAGCGGGATCCTGTACGAGCAGTACTTC.

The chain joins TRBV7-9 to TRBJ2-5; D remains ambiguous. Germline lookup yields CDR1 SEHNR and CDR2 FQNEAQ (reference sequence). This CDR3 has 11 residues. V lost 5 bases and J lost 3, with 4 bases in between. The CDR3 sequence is CASSTKETQYF. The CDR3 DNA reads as TGTGCCAGCAGCACAAAAGAGACCCAGTACTTC.

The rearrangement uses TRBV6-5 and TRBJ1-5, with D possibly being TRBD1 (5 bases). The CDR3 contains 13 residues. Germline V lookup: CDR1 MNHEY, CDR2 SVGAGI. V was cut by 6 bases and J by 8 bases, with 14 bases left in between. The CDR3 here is CASRIGRGEPQHF. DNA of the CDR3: TGTGCCAGCAGGATAGGCCGGGGGGAGCCCCAGCATTTT.

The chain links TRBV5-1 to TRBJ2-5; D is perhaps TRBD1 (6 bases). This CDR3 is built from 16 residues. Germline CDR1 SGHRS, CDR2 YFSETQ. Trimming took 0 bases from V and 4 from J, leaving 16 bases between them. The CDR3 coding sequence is TGCGCCAGCAGCTTGGAGGTTGGGTTAGGGGGAGAGACCCAGTACTTC. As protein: CASSLEVGLGGETQYF. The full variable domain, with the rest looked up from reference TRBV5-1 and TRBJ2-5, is KAGVTQTPRYLIKTRGQQVTLSCSPISGHRSVSWYQQTPGQGLQFLFEYFSETQRNKGNFPGRFSGRQFSNSRSEMNVSTLELGDSALYLCASSLEVGLGGETQYFGPGTRLLVL.

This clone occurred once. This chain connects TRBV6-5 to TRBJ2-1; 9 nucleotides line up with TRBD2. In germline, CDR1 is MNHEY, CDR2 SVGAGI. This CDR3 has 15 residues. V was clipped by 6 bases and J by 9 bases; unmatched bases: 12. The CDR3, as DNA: TGTGCCAGCAGAGCCGTAGCGGGAGTGTATGGTGAGCAGTTCTTC. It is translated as CASRAVAGVYGEQFF.

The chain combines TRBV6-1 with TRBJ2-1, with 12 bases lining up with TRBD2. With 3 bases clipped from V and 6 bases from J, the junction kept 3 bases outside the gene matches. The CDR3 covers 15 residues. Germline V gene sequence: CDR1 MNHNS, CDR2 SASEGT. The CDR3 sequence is CASSETSGSANEQFF. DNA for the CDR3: TGTGCCAGCAGTGAGACTAGCGGGAGCGCCAATGAGCAGTTCTTC.

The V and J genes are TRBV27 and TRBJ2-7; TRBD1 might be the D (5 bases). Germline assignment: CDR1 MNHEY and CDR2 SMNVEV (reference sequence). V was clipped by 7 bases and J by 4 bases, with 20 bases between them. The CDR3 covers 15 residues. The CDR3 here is CASNLGVITTYEQYF. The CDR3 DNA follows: TGTGCCAGCAACCTAGGGGTGATCACAACGTACGAGCAGTACTTC.

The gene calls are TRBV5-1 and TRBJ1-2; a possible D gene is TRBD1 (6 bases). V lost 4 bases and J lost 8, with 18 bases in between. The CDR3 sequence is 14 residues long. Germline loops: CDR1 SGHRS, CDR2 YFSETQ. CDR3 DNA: TGCGCCAGCAGCCAATTCGACAGGACTGGCGGCTACACCTTC. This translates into CASSQFDRTGGYTF.